This T cell receptor beta chain was recorded in a study of neurological immune-mediated disorders. This clonotype was seen many times. V was clipped by 0 bases and J by 0 bases; unmatched bases: 12. The germline CDR1 and CDR2 sequences are SGHRS and YFSETQ. There are 21 residues in the CDR3. TCRdb fed the 5' RACE reads into MiXCR, producing one record per CDR3 protein. The sample carries 65,000 to 90,000 distinct CDR3 sequences, approximately 10% recorded once. This clonotype was obtained from a man aged 40-55 years in good health. Material for sequencing was PBMCs. V gene TRBV5-1 combines with J gene TRBJ2-6, with 10 bases matching TRBD2. This CDR3 reads CASSLELSGGIIYSGANVLTF. The DNA of the CDR3 is TGCGCCAGCAGCTTGGAGCTTAGCGGGGGGATAATCTACTCTGGGGCCAACGTCCTGACTTTC.